The rows below give T cell receptor beta chains drawn from one sample of a study of lymphopenia after photon versus proton radiotherapy. Profiled with immunoSEQ multiplex PCR; TCRdb holds only in-frame clones, not every one. Here the sample spans around 22,000 clones, approximately 84% being singletons. Source: peripheral blood, taken from a patient treated with photon-based radiotherapy. Receptors originate from a man in his forties or fifties with gastric cancer. The CDR3 runs from the conserved cysteine through the conserved F or W. A D gene is named only where the DNA matches it firmly. The size field is filled for only some rows; it gives once, few, many or a size class.

d_gene	abundance	v_gene	j_gene	CDR3aa	CDR3nt
NA	medium-sized	TRBV12-1	TRBJ1-6	CARGVPGTRWSPLHF	TGTGCCAGGGGGGTTCCCGGGACCCGCTGGTCACCCCTCCACTTT
NA	NA	TRBV7-2	TRBJ2-5	CASSLGRIQGMTQYF	TGTGCCAGCAGCTTAGGGAGGATTCAGGGGATGACCCAGTACTTC
TRBD1	NA	TRBV2	TRBJ2-1	CASRRTGGINEQFF	TGTGCCAGCAGGAGGACAGGGGGCATCAATGAGCAGTTCTTC
NA	once	TRBV25-1	TRBJ1-2	CASSWGDYGYTF	TGTGCCAGCAGCTGGGGTGACTATGGCTACACCTTC
TRBD1	NA	TRBV5-8	TRBJ1-2	CASSSMAGGNNYGYTF	TGTGCCAGCAGCTCGATGGCAGGGGGCAATAACTATGGCTACACCTTC
NA	NA	TRBV7-8	TRBJ1-2	CASSVDSNYGYTF	TGTGCCAGCAGCGTAGACAGCAACTATGGCTACACCTTC
NA	NA	TRBV12-5	TRBJ2-1	CASGSEYNEQFF	TGTGCTAGTGGTTCCGAGTACAATGAGCAGTTCTTC
NA	NA	TRBV15	TRBJ2-5	CATSRGWLHQETQYF	TGTGCCACCAGCAGAGGTTGGCTTCACCAAGAGACCCAGTACTTC
NA	once	TRBV5-1	TRBJ2-7	CASSLEGSRAYEQYF	TGCGCCAGCAGCTTGGAGGGCAGCCGGGCGTACGAGCAGTACTTC
TRBD1	NA	TRBV6-5	TRBJ1-2	CASSRAAGGNYGYTF	TGTGCCAGCAGTCGAGCAGCAGGGGGCAACTATGGCTACACCTTC
TRBD1	NA	TRBV18	TRBJ2-7	CASSPDRGREQYF	TGTGCCAGCTCACCGGACAGGGGAAGGGAGCAGTACTTC
NA	NA	TRBV7-2	TRBJ1-4	CASSLAQVVNEKLFF	TGTGCCAGCAGCTTAGCTCAGGTCGTTAATGAAAAACTGTTTTTT
TRBD1	NA	TRBV2	TRBJ2-5	CASSFGQEETQYF	TGTGCCAGCAGTTTTGGACAGGAAGAGACCCAGTACTTC
TRBD2	NA	TRBV9	TRBJ2-5	CASSEQSGRETQYF	TGTGCCAGCAGCGAACAGAGCGGGAGAGAGACCCAGTACTTC
NA	NA	TRBV5-1	TRBJ2-3	CASSFGPSTDTQYF	TGCGCCAGCAGCTTCGGGCCTAGCACAGATACGCAGTATTTT
NA	NA	TRBV30	TRBJ1-1	CAWSVRGNEAFF	TGTGCCTGGAGTGTACGCGGGAATGAAGCTTTCTTT
NA	NA	TRBV6-1	TRBJ1-1	CASIVGQSEAFF	TGTGCCAGCATTGTGGGGCAGTCTGAAGCTTTCTTT
TRBD2	NA	TRBV30	TRBJ2-1	CAWKAGGPYNEQFF	TGTGCCTGGAAGGCGGGGGGCCCCTACAATGAGCAGTTCTTC
NA	NA	TRBV4-2	TRBJ1-4	CASSQDLAGTTTNEKLFF	TGTGCCAGCAGCCAAGATCTGGCAGGAACTACAACTAATGAAAAACTGTTTTTT
TRBD1	NA	TRBV7-9	TRBJ1-1	CASSSMRTGNTEAFF	TGTGCCAGCAGTTCTATGCGGACAGGGAATACTGAAGCTTTCTTT
NA	NA	TRBV18	TRBJ2-1	CASSPPTGGPSYNEQFF	TGTGCCAGCTCACCACCCACTGGCGGGCCGTCCTACAATGAGCAGTTCTTC
NA	NA	TRBV5-4	TRBJ1-2	CASSETVNYGYTF	TGTGCCAGCAGCGAGACAGTTAACTATGGCTACACCTTC
NA	NA	TRBV2	TRBJ2-2	CASSVNRVENTGELFF	TGTGCCAGCAGTGTAAACAGGGTAGAGAACACCGGGGAGCTGTTTTTT
NA	NA	TRBV9	TRBJ1-2	CASSAQDRAGYGYTF	TGTGCCAGCAGCGCCCAAGACAGAGCTGGCTATGGCTACACCTTC
NA	NA	TRBV7-2	TRBJ1-1	CASSLGWAGNTEAFF	TGTGCCAGCAGCTTAGGTTGGGCAGGGAACACTGAAGCTTTCTTT
TRBD1	few	TRBV19	TRBJ2-5	CASSIGYRGQETQYF	TGTGCCAGTAGTATTGGCTACAGGGGTCAAGAGACCCAGTACTTC
TRBD1	NA	TRBV6-6	TRBJ1-5	CASSLSQGGQPQHF	TGTGCCAGCAGTTTGAGCCAGGGGGGTCAGCCCCAGCATTTT
NA	NA	TRBV5-6	TRBJ2-7	CASSRPWDRAKRGAYEQYF	TGTGCCAGCAGCCGCCCTTGGGACAGGGCTAAGCGGGGGGCCTACGAGCAGTACTTC
NA	NA	TRBV9	TRBJ1-1	CASSPGGDEAFF	TGTGCCAGCAGCCCGGGGGGGGATGAAGCTTTCTTT
TRBD2	NA	TRBV30	TRBJ2-2	CAWGPTSLYTGELFF	TGTGCCTGGGGCCCGACTAGCCTATACACCGGGGAGCTGTTTTTT
NA	NA	TRBV7-8	TRBJ1-1	CASLIGKHTEAFF	TGTGCCAGCCTGATAGGCAAACACACTGAAGCTTTCTTT
NA	NA	TRBV2	TRBJ2-2	CASSEGAPGELFF	TGTGCCAGCAGTGAGGGGGCCCCCGGGGAGCTGTTTTTT
TRBD1	NA	TRBV18	TRBJ1-2	CASSPRDRAFGTF	TGTGCCAGCTCACCACGGGACAGGGCCTTCGGAACCTTC
NA	NA	TRBV5-1	TRBJ2-2	CASSLLGNTGELFF	TGCGCCAGCAGCTTGTTAGGTAACACCGGGGAGCTGTTTTTT
TRBD2	NA	TRBV5-4	TRBJ2-2	CASSTPGGTGELFF	TGTGCCAGCAGTACCCCGGGGGGCACCGGGGAGCTGTTTTTT
NA	NA	TRBV2	TRBJ1-2	CASTLEADFYGYTF	TGTGCCAGCACCCTGGAGGCGGATTTCTATGGCTACACCTTC
TRBD2	NA	TRBV7-2	TRBJ2-5	CASSLRGTSGDGTQYF	TGTGCCAGCAGCTTACGGGGGACTAGCGGGGACGGGACCCAGTACTTC
NA	NA	TRBV11-1	TRBJ2-7	CASSLDQGGRYEQYF	TGTGCCAGCAGCTTAGATCAGGGAGGTCGCTACGAGCAGTACTTC
NA	NA	TRBV5-4	TRBJ1-1	CASSFDSGGTEAFF	TGTGCCAGCAGTTTCGACTCCGGAGGCACTGAAGCTTTCTTT
TRBD1	few	TRBV6-6	TRBJ1-2	CASSPDRVIGYTF	TGTGCCAGCAGCCCCGACAGGGTTATTGGCTACACCTTC
NA	NA	TRBV6-1	TRBJ1-2	CASTQKGTPNYGYTF	TGTGCCAGCACCCAAAAAGGGACACCAAACTATGGCTACACCTTC
NA	NA	TRBV4-1	TRBJ2-1	CASSQDPPRRALIDEQFF	TGCGCCAGCAGCCAAGATCCGCCCCGGCGCGCCTTGATCGATGAGCAGTTCTTC
NA	NA	TRBV7-9	TRBJ2-7	CASSPTGKSRYEQYF	TGTGCCAGCAGCCCTACAGGTAAATCTCGCTACGAGCAGTACTTC
TRBD2	NA	TRBV5-4	TRBJ2-4	CASSTLAGAKWGKNIQYF	TGTGCCAGCAGCACCTTAGCGGGGGCGAAATGGGGCAAAAACATTCAGTACTTC
NA	NA	TRBV2	TRBJ2-4	CASSDGGPRDIQYF	TGTGCCAGCAGTGATGGGGGACCACGGGACATTCAGTACTTC
NA	NA	TRBV29-1	TRBJ1-2	CSVEARGGYGYTF	TGCAGCGTTGAAGCCAGGGGAGGATATGGCTACACCTTC
NA	NA	TRBV19	TRBJ2-5	CASSRVFQETQYF	TGTGCCAGTAGTCGAGTATTCCAAGAGACCCAGTACTTC
TRBD1	NA	TRBV7-6	TRBJ1-5	CASSYRQGGGQPQHF	TGTGCCAGCAGCTATCGACAGGGAGGCGGACAGCCCCAGCATTTT
NA	once	TRBV5-5	TRBJ1-3	CASSWARGNTIYF	TGTGCCAGCAGCTGGGCAAGGGGAAACACCATATATTTT